The rows below give T cell receptor beta chains drawn from one sample of a study of blood T cell repertoires in COVID-19. Profiling relied on immunoSEQ multiplex PCR, and the TCRdb table lists in-frame clones only, not all of them. The sample lists about 58,000 clones; over 75% were seen once. Material for sequencing was peripheral blood. These receptors all come from a man in his forties with active COVID-19. Both conserved end residues are part of each CDR3. The order of the fields is D gene, J gene, clone size, V gene, CDR3 DNA, CDR3 protein. The D gene is left open where the match is weak. The size entry is marked missing in some rows and otherwise reads once, few, many or a size class.

NA | TRBJ2-1 | NA | TRBV4-2 | TGTGCCAGCAGCCAAGATCAACTAGTTCGTGTCTTC | CASSQDQLVRVF
NA | TRBJ1-3 | NA | TRBV6-5 | TGTGCCAGCAGGCGGACAGCTCTCTCTGGAAACACCATATATTTT | CASRRTALSGNTIYF
TRBD1 | TRBJ1-2 | NA | TRBV18 | TGTGCCAGCTCACCCCTTGGACAGGGGGAAGGGTATGGCTACACCTTC | CASSPLGQGEGYGYTF
TRBD1 | TRBJ2-5 | NA | TRBV5-4 | TGTGCCAGCAGCGTGTCCGGGACAGGGGGAGCCCAGTACTTC | CASSVSGTGGAQYF
NA | TRBJ2-7 | few | TRBV6-5 | TGTGCCAGCAGGAAATGGCAGGGAAACTCCTACGAGCAGTACTTC | CASRKWQGNSYEQYF
TRBD1 | TRBJ2-7 | NA | TRBV3-1/TRBV3-2 | TGTGCCAGCAGCCCACCGGGACAGGGGTTTTACGAGCAGTACTTC | CASSPPGQGFYEQYF
TRBD2 | TRBJ2-7 | NA | TRBV7-6 | TGTGCCAGCAGCTTAATTTTGGGAGGGGAAGCCTACGAGCAGTACTTC | CASSLILGGEAYEQYF
NA | TRBJ2-1 | NA | TRBV30 | TGTGCCTGGAGTGTACCTGGCAGGCGACCCAACAATGAGCAGTTCTTC | CAWSVPGRRPNNEQFF
TRBD1 | TRBJ2-2 | once | TRBV28 | TGTGCCAGCAGTTTCTTTGACAGGGAAGCCGGGGAGCTGTTTTTT | CASSFFDREAGELFF
TRBD2 | TRBJ2-1 | NA | TRBV25-1 | TGTGCCAGCAGCTTTAGCGGGAGCTCCTACAATGAGCAGTTCTTC | CASSFSGSSYNEQFF
NA | TRBJ2-1 | once | TRBV29-1 | TGCAGCGTGGGCGCCAGAGGCCCTGCGTACAACAATGAGCAGTTCTTC | CSVGARGPAYNNEQFF
NA | TRBJ1-4 | NA | TRBV2 | TGTGCCAGCAGTGAAGCATGGGGGGGCGCAACTAATGAAAAACTGTTTTTT | CASSEAWGGATNEKLFF
NA | TRBJ2-1 | NA | TRBV24-1 | TGTGCCACCAGTGGTCGCAGAGGCGAGAGCTCCTACAATGAGCAGTTCTTC | CATSGRRGESSYNEQFF
TRBD2 | TRBJ2-2 | NA | TRBV18 | TGTGCCAGCTCACCACCTAGCGGGACCTTGAACACCGGGGAGCTGTTTTTT | CASSPPSGTLNTGELFF
NA | TRBJ1-6 | NA | TRBV3-1/TRBV3-2 | TGTGCCAGCAGCCAAGATTCAACAGTTTTTTCACCCCTCCACTTT | CASSQDSTVFSPLHF
TRBD2 | TRBJ2-5 | once | TRBV2 | TGTGCCAGCAGCCCACTAGCGGGTTACGGGGAGACCCAGTACTTC | CASSPLAGYGETQYF
NA | TRBJ1-5 | once | TRBV6-1 | TGTGCCAGCAGTGAAGCGTCAGTCAATCAGCCCCAGCATTTT | CASSEASVNQPQHF
NA | TRBJ1-1 | NA | TRBV7-2 | TGTGCCAGCAGCTTAGTTACGGGTACCCCATTAGGAGCTTTCTTT | CASSLVTGTPLGAFF
TRBD2 | TRBJ2-3 | NA | TRBV5-8 | TGTGCCAGCAGCCTGGGACTAGCGGGAGTGGGAAATACGCAGTATTTT | CASSLGLAGVGNTQYF
TRBD2 | TRBJ2-7 | NA | TRBV5-4 | TGTGCCAGCAGCCATCCGGGACTAGGGGACGAGCAGTACTTC | CASSHPGLGDEQYF
TRBD1 | TRBJ1-2 | NA | TRBV6-1 | TGTGCCACCGGACAGGGTTTGGGGGGCTACACCTTC | CATGQGLGGYTF
TRBD2 | TRBJ2-7 | NA | TRBV28 | TGTGCCAGCAGCCCACCGGCAGCCTTGGCGGGAGTGGTTCCCTACGAGCAGTACTTC | CASSPPAALAGVVPYEQYF
NA | TRBJ1-1 | NA | TRBV30 | TGTGCCTGGGGCCCTCGGGGGGTAGGTGCTGAAGCTTTCTTT | CAWGPRGVGAEAFF
TRBD1 | TRBJ2-1 | NA | TRBV3-1/TRBV3-2 | TGTGCCAGCACCAGACAGGGTTCCACTATCTCCTACAATGAGCAGTTCTTC | CASTRQGSTISYNEQFF
NA | TRBJ2-2 | once | TRBV3-1/TRBV3-2 | TGTGCCAGCAGAAACTGGGCAGACCTTAACACCGGGGAGCTGTTTTTT | CASRNWADLNTGELFF
NA | TRBJ1-6 | NA | TRBV6-4 | TGTGCCAGCAGTGAAGGACAGACACTCAATAATTCACCCCTCCACTTT | CASSEGQTLNNSPLHF
TRBD2 | TRBJ2-4 | NA | TRBV7-4 | TGTGCCAGCAAGGGGACTAGCGGGAGATTCGCCAAAAACATTCAGTACTTC | CASKGTSGRFAKNIQYF
TRBD1 | TRBJ2-1 | NA | TRBV27 | TGTGCCAGCAGTTCCCCGGGACAGGGGGTTTACAATGAGCAGTTCTTC | CASSSPGQGVYNEQFF
NA | TRBJ2-3 | NA | TRBV7-3 | TGTGCCAGCAGCTTGAGTAGAGAGGGAGATACGCAGTATTTT | CASSLSREGDTQYF
NA | TRBJ1-1 | NA | TRBV10-1 | TGCGCCAGCAGTGAGTCCACAGGGTCGGGGACTGAAGCTTTCTTT | CASSESTGSGTEAFF
TRBD1 | TRBJ1-4 | NA | TRBV27 | TGTGCCAGCAGTCCGATATCGGGACAGGGGGAAAAACTGTTTTTT | CASSPISGQGEKLFF
TRBD2 | TRBJ2-2 | NA | TRBV3-1/TRBV3-2 | TGTGCCAGCAGCCGACTAGCGGGAGTGGGGGCCGGGGAGCTGTTTTTT | CASSRLAGVGAGELFF
NA | TRBJ1-4 | NA | TRBV28 | TGTGCCAGCTTTGGGCAGACAAATAATGAAAAACTGTTTTTT | CASFGQTNNEKLFF
NA | TRBJ1-1 | NA | TRBV27 | TGTGCCAGCAGTTTATCGGACACGAACACTGAAGCTTTCTTT | CASSLSDTNTEAFF
TRBD2 | TRBJ2-3 | NA | TRBV20-1 | TGCAGTGCTAGTCCTCGTTCGGGACTAGCGGGAGGGAGTGCAGATACGCAGTATTTT | CSASPRSGLAGGSADTQYF
TRBD1 | TRBJ1-2 | NA | TRBV24-1 | TGTGCCACCAGTGGGGACAGCTTCTATGGCTACACCTTC | CATSGDSFYGYTF
TRBD1 | TRBJ1-2 | NA | TRBV5-4 | TGTGCCAGCAGGGGGGACAGGAGACAACCCTTTAACTATGGCTACACCTTC | CASRGDRRQPFNYGYTF
NA | TRBJ2-7 | NA | TRBV7-9 | TGTGCCAGCAGCTTAGTCGGGACACCTGGCTACGAGCAGTACTTC | CASSLVGTPGYEQYF
NA | TRBJ2-3 | NA | TRBV9 | TGTGCCAGCAGCGCCAGGAGGACTCAGCAGTATTTT | CASSARRTQQYF
NA | TRBJ1-1 | NA | TRBV3-1/TRBV3-2 | TGTGCCAGCAGCCAAGAGTCTACCGCTTTCTTT | CASSQESTAFF
TRBD1 | TRBJ1-2 | NA | TRBV27 | TGTGCCAGCAGTGACAGGGATTATGGCTACACCTTC | CASSDRDYGYTF
TRBD2 | TRBJ2-3 | NA | TRBV15 | TGTGCCACCAGCACGGGACTAGCGGGGGACACAGATACGCAGTATTTT | CATSTGLAGDTDTQYF
NA | TRBJ1-2 | NA | TRBV6-5 | TGTGCCAGCAGTAAAAACAGGCGCGGCTATGGCTACACCTTC | CASSKNRRGYGYTF
NA | TRBJ2-7 | NA | TRBV5-1 | TGCGCCAGCAGCTCTTACGAGCAGTACTTC | CASSSYEQYF
TRBD1 | TRBJ1-5 | NA | TRBV12-3/TRBV12-4 | TGTGCCAGCAGTTCAAGACAGGGGGCAAGTCATTTT | CASSSRQGASHF
NA | TRBJ1-2 | NA | TRBV28 | TGTGCCAGCAGCCATGGGGGGGCTAGCTATGGCTACACCTTC | CASSHGGASYGYTF